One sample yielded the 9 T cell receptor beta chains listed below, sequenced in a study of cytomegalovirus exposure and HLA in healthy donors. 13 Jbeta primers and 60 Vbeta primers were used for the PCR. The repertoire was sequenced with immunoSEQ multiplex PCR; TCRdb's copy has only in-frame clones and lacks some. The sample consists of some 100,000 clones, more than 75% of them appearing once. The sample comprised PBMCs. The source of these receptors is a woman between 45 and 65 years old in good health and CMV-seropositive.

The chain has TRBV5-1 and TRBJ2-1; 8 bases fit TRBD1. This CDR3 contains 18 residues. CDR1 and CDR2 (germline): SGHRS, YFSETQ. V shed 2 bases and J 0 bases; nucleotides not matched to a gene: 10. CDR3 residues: CASSFPLSDRGSYNEQFF. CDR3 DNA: TGCGCCAGCAGCTTCCCTCTCAGTGACAGGGGCTCCTACAATGAGCAGTTCTTC.

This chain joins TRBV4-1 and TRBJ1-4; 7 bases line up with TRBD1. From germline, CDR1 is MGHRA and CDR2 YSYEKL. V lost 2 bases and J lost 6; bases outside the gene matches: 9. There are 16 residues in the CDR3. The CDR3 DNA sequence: TGCGCCAGCAGCCAAAACAGGGGAGAGAACGATGAAAAACTGTTTTTT. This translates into CASSQNRGENDEKLFF.

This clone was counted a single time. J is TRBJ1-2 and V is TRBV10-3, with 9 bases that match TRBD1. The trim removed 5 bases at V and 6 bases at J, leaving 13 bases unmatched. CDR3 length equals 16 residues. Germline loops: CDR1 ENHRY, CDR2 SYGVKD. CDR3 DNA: TGTGCCATCAGTCCCGGGACAGGGACCTCCTGGAATGGCTACACCTTC. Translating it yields CAISPGTGTSWNGYTF.

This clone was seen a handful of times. The CDR3 bases are TGTGCTAGTGGTGAAGGGACAGGGAGAAATGAGCAGTTCTTC. This translates into CASGEGTGRNEQFF. The chain uses TRBV12-5 and TRBJ2-1, with 9 positions matching TRBD1. CDR3 length: 14 amino acids. With 5 bases clipped from V and 7 bases from J, the junction kept 6 bases outside the gene matches. From germline, CDR1 is LGHNT and CDR2 FRNRAP.

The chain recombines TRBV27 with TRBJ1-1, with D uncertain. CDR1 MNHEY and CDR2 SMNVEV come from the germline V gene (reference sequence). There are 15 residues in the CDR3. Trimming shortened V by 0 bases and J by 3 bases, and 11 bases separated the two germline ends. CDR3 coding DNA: TGTGCCAGCAGTTTATCGTTTAGTGGTTACACTGAAGCTTTCTTT. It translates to CASSLSFSGYTEAFF.

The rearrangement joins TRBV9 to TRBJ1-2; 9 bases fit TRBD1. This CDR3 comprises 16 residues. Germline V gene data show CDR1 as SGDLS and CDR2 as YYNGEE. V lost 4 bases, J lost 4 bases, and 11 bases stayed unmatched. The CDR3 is CASSPQLGTGPYGYTF. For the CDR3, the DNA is TGTGCCAGCAGCCCACAACTCGGGACAGGGCCCTATGGCTACACCTTC. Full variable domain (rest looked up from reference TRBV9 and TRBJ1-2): DSGVTQTPKHLITATGQRVTLRCSPRSGDLSVYWYQQSLDQGLQFLIQYYNGEERAKGNILERFSAQQFPDLHSELNLSSLELGDSALYFCASSPQLGTGPYGYTFGSGTRLTVV.

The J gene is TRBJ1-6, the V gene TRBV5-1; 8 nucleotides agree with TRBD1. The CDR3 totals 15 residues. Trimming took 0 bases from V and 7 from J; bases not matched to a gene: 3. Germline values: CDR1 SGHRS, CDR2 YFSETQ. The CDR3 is CASSLAGTGNSPLHF. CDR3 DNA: TGCGCCAGCAGCTTGGCCGGGACAGGCAATTCACCCCTCCACTTT.

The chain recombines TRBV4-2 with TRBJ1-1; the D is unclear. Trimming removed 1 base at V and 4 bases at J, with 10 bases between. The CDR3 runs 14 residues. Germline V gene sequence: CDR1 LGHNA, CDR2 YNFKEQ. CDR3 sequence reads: CASSQGGGRTEAFF. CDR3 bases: TGTGCCAGCAGCCAAGGGGGAGGGCGCACTGAAGCTTTCTTT.

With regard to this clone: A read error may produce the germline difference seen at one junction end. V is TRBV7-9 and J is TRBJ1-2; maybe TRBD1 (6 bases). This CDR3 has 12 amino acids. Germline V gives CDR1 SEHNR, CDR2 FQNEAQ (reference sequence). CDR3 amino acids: CSSSRGGEHISF. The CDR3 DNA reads TGTTCCAGCAGCCGGGGGGGCGAACACATATCCTTC.